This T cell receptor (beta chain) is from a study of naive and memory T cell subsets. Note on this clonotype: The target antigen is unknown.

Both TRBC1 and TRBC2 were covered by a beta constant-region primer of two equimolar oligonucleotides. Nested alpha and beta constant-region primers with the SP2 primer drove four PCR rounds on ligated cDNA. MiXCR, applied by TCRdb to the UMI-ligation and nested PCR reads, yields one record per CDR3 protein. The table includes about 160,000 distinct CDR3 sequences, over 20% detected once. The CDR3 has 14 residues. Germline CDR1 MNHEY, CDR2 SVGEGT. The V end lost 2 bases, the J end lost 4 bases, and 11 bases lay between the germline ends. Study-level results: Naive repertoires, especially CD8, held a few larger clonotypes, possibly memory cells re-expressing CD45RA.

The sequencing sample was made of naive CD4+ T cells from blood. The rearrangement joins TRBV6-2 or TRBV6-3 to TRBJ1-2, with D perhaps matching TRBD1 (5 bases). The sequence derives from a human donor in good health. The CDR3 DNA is TGTGCCAGCAGTTACAGGGGATTGAGCTATGGCTACACCTTC. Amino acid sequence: CASSYRGLSYGYTF.